This entry features one T cell receptor beta chain sequence. In the same sample, other DNA sequences code for this CDR3. The sample is drawn from a study of T cell changes during pregnancy in multiple sclerosis. This table comes from immunoSEQ multiplex PCR, and its TCRdb copy is limited to in-frame clones, with some not included. The sample contains around 80,000 clones, about 92% of which appear only once. CDR3 length: 15 amino acids. Germline V gene data show CDR1 as LNHDA and CDR2 as SQIVND (reference sequence). V lost 6 bases to trimming and J lost 4 bases; unmatched junction nucleotides: 4. The sequence came from a female donor with multiple sclerosis, enrolled in a pregnancy study. The rearrangement joins TRBV19 to TRBJ2-5; 14 bases are shared with TRBD2. The starting material was peripheral blood, obtained before pregnancy. Written as DNA, the CDR3 is TGTGCCAGTAGCACCGGACTAGCGGGGGGAGAGACCCAGTACTTC. This codes for CASSTGLAGGETQYF.